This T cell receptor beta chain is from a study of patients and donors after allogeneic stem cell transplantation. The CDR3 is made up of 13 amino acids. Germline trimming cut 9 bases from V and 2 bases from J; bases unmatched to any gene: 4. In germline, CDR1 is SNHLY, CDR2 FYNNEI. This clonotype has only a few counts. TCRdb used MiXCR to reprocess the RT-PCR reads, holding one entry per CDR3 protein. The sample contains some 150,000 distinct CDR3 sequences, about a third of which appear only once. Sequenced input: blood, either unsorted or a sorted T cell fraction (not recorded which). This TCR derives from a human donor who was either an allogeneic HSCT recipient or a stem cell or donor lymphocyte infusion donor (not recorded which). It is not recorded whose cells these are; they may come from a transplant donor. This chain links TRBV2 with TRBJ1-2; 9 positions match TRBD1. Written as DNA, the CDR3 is TGTGCCAGGGGGGACAGGGAGAACTATGGCTACACCTTC. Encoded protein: CARGDRENYGYTF.